What follows are 17 T cell receptor beta chains derived from one specimen sequenced in a study of identical twins. TCRdb itself ran the 5' RACE reads through MiXCR, one entry per CDR3 protein. Among 500,000 to 700,000 distinct CDR3 sequences listed, just over 7% were seen once. These data were likewise used in another study, on yellow fever vaccine responses in identical twins.

The sequencing sample was made of PBMCs. These receptors came from a young woman in good health.

This clonotype turned up a few times. CDR3 bases: TGCAGTGCTAGAACTAGCGGGAGGTCCGGGGAGCTGTTTTTT. It is translated as CSARTSGRSGELFF. The rearrangement links TRBV20-1 to TRBJ2-2, with 12 bases that match TRBD2. The CDR3 has 14 amino acids. The V and J ends lost 2 bases and 6 bases, in that order; junction bases with no gene match: 1. Looked up from germline, CDR1 is DFQATT and CDR2 is SNEGSKA (reference sequence).

The table lists this clonotype with many counts. V usage is TRBV10-1 and J usage is TRBJ1-6; no definite D call. The CDR3 runs 13 residues. In germline, CDR1 is WNHNN, CDR2 SYGVQD (reference sequence). Trimming took 7 bases from V and 7 from J, leaving 11 bases between them. CDR3 DNA: TGCGCCAGCAAGCGGGATGTCAATTCACCCCTCCACTTT. Residues: CASKRDVNSPLHF.

This clonotype was recorded at least ten times. The chain combines TRBV12-3 or TRBV12-4 with TRBJ1-4; 8 nucleotides align to TRBD1. The junction had 7 bases not matched to a gene; V was cut back by 6 bases and J by 7 bases. This CDR3 comprises 14 residues. CDR3 coding DNA: TGTGCCAGCAGCCTGGGACAGGTTTTTGAAAAACTGTTTTTT. Its translation is CASSLGQVFEKLFF.

This clonotype has only a few counts. The chain recombines TRBV6-1 with TRBJ1-3; unclear D gene. V was cut by 0 bases and J by 4 bases, with 13 bases left in between. The CDR3 is made up of 16 amino acids. Germline V gives CDR1 MNHNS, CDR2 SASEGT. The DNA for the CDR3 is TGTGCCAGCAGTGAAGCCCCCGGGAGAATCGGAAACACCATATATTTT. It translates to CASSEAPGRIGNTIYF.

The chain carries TRBV20-1 and TRBJ2-3; 12 bases agree with TRBD2. Looked up from germline, CDR1 is DFQATT and CDR2 is SNEGSKA (reference sequence). The CDR3 spans 17 residues. The CDR3 sequence: CCVPTSGSVGSTDTQYF. DNA of the CDR3: TGCTGTGTACCGACTAGCGGGAGTGTAGGAAGCACAGATACGCAGTATTTT.

The V gene is TRBV5-1, the J gene TRBJ2-7, with D tentatively TRBD1 or TRBD2 (5 bases each). Germline V gives CDR1 SGHRS, CDR2 YFSETQ. The CDR3 loop spans 13 amino acids. Trimming cost V 5 bases and J 4 bases, with 13 bases left between them. The CDR3 is CASSVGTKYEQYF. CDR3 coding DNA: TGCGCCAGCAGTGTTGGGACCAAGTACGAGCAGTACTTC.

The V and J genes are TRBV20-1 and TRBJ1-6, with 8 bases identical to TRBD1. This CDR3 is 16 amino acids long. V dropped 2 bases and J dropped 4; count of bases not matched to a gene: 7. Germline CDR1 reads DFQATT; CDR2 reads SNEGSKA (reference sequence). CDR3 nucleotide sequence: TGCAGTGCTAGATCCCGGGACAGGTTGTATAATTCACCCCTCCACTTT. Its protein product is CSARSRDRLYNSPLHF.

This clonotype has a count of ten or more. This rearrangement joins TRBV7-6 to TRBJ1-1; no firm D call. CDR1 SGHVS and CDR2 FNYEAQ come from the germline V gene. Trimming shortened V by 6 bases and J by 3 bases, and 14 bases separated the two germline ends. The CDR3 contains 14 residues. In DNA form, the CDR3 reads TGTGCCAGCAGACTTTGGGCTGAAGACACTGAAGCTTTCTTT. It encodes CASRLWAEDTEAFF.

This clonotype was observed at least ten times. The chain links TRBV5-1 to TRBJ2-7; 8 bases align to TRBD2. V lost 0 bases, J lost 6 bases, and 5 bases stayed unmatched. Looked up from germline, CDR1 is SGHRS and CDR2 is YFSETQ. This CDR3 comprises 14 residues. Here the CDR3 reads CASSLDGTRSEQYF. DNA of the CDR3: TGCGCCAGCAGCTTGGATGGGACTAGAAGCGAGCAGTACTTC.

This clonotype has ten or more counts. This rearrangement joins TRBV20-1 to TRBJ2-3; 12 bases align to TRBD2. The CDR3 contains 14 residues. V shed 5 bases and J 2 bases; nucleotides not matched to a gene: 2. CDR1 DFQATT and CDR2 SNEGSKA come from the germline V gene (reference sequence). CDR3 residues: CSARLAGATDTQYF. CDR3 nucleotide sequence: TGCAGTGCTCGACTAGCGGGGGCCACAGATACGCAGTATTTT.

On this clonotype itself: This sequence may be a read error, since a much larger clone differs from it by one base. The chain combines TRBV12-3 or TRBV12-4 with TRBJ1-1, with D unclear. The V and J ends lost 2 bases and 3 bases respectively, with 7 bases between them. This CDR3 comprises 13 residues. The DNA of the CDR3 is TGTGCCAGCAGTTTATCAGTGTACACTGAAGCTTTCTTT. Translated: CASSLSVYTEAFF.

This clonotype showed up many times. The V and J genes are TRBV15 and TRBJ2-5; D gene uncertain. This CDR3 contains 13 residues. V lost 5 bases and J 2 bases, leaving 9 bases between the germline ends. The germline V gene encodes CDR1 LNHNV and CDR2 YYDKDF (reference sequence). The CDR3 here is CATSRDKQETQYF. For the CDR3, the DNA is TGTGCCACCAGCCGTGACAAACAAGAGACCCAGTACTTC.

Worth noting for this clonotype: Germline is not matched at one junction end, which may reflect a read error. The chain links TRBV20-1 to TRBJ2-2; TRBD2 matches 11 bases. CDR1 is DFQATT and CDR2 is SNEGSKA in the germline V gene (reference sequence). This CDR3 comprises 17 residues. CDR3 in DNA: TGCTGTGCTAGAGATGGTACTAGCGGGGGAAACACCGGGGAGCTGTTTTTT. This sequence encodes CCARDGTSGGNTGELFF.

Only a few counts were recorded for this clonotype. The J gene is TRBJ2-1, the V gene TRBV5-1, with D maybe TRBD1 (6 bases). This CDR3 contains 18 residues. Per germline, CDR1 SGHRS and CDR2 YFSETQ. V was clipped by 0 bases and J by 0 bases, with 16 bases between them. The chain's CDR3 is CASSLAGEWGVSYNEQFF. The CDR3 DNA is TGCGCCAGCAGCTTGGCAGGGGAGTGGGGAGTCTCCTACAATGAGCAGTTCTTC.

This clonotype has only a few counts. The chain links TRBV7-9 to TRBJ2-1; no definite D call. V shed 4 bases and J shed 9 bases, with 13 bases lying between them. CDR1 and CDR2 from the germline V gene are SEHNR and FQNEAQ (reference sequence). This CDR3 is built from 13 residues. CDR3 sequence: CASSSKNPGEQFF. The DNA for the CDR3 is TGTGCCAGCAGCTCCAAGAACCCTGGTGAGCAGTTCTTC. Drawing the rest from reference TRBV7-9 and TRBJ2-1, the complete variable domain is DTGVSQNPRHKITKRGQNVTFRCDPISEHNRLYWYRQTLGQGPEFLTYFQNEAQLEKSRLLSDRFSAERPKGSFSTLEIQRTEQGDSAMYLCASSSKNPGEQFFGPGTRLTVL.

The chain employs TRBV7-3 and TRBJ2-1; no definite D call. V dropped 5 bases and J dropped 5 bases, with 16 bases sitting between them. There are 15 residues in the CDR3. The germline V gene encodes CDR1 SGHTA and CDR2 FQGTGA. CDR3 DNA sequence: TGTGCCAGCAGCCCCCGGCCTCTGTTCGACAATGAGCAGTTCTTC. This gives the protein CASSPRPLFDNEQFF.

This clonotype appeared a few times. The chain employs TRBV6-5 and TRBJ1-6; D perhaps matches TRBD1 (6 bases). The CDR3 is made up of 14 amino acids. Deletions cut 4 bases from V and 11 bases from J, with 15 bases between. Germline CDR1 reads MNHEY; CDR2 reads SVGAGI. CDR3 coding DNA: TGTGCCAGCAGTTTTTCAACAGGGTTTGCACCCCTCCACTTT. Translating it yields CASSFSTGFAPLHF.